Shown below are 9 T cell receptor beta chains from a single sample sequenced in a study of T-cell reconstitution after alpha-beta-depleted transplantation in children. Unique molecular identifiers were used in preparing the TCRbeta library. TCRdb re-analysed the PCR reads in MiXCR, keeping a single row per CDR3 protein. This table holds 70,000 to 95,000 distinct CDR3 sequences, 12% found once. Sequenced material: PBMCs from the stem cell graft donor, taken from the stem cell graft. The receptors here all came from a human donor who donated a stem cell graft to a child with inherited bone marrow failure.

This clonotype was seen repeatedly, ten times or more. The chain uses TRBV7-2 and TRBJ2-7, with 8 positions matching TRBD1. CDR3 size: 17 residues. With V trimmed by 3 bases and J by 6 bases, 16 bases remained unmatched. Looked up from germline, CDR1 is SGHTA and CDR2 is FQGNSA. CDR3 sequence: CASSLMFEDRALREQYF. CDR3 DNA: TGTGCCAGCAGCTTGATGTTCGAGGACAGGGCTCTCCGCGAGCAGTACTTC.

The J gene is TRBJ1-2, the V gene TRBV5-6; D is unclear. Germline CDR1 is SGHDT and CDR2 is YYEEEE. V was cut by 0 bases and J by 5 bases, with 20 bases left in between. The CDR3 has 17 residues. This CDR3 reads CASSLVADKPGTYGYTF. Here the CDR3 DNA reads TGTGCCAGCAGCTTGGTTGCTGATAAACCTGGAACTTATGGCTACACCTTC.

This clonotype was observed many times. V is TRBV9 and J is TRBJ2-7; 9 positions agree with TRBD1. The germline CDR1 and CDR2 sequences are SGDLS and YYNGEE. The CDR3 has 16 residues. After removal of 4 bases from V and 3 bases from J, the junction contained 11 bases not matched to a gene. CDR3 coding DNA: TGTGCCAGCAGCCCCCGGCCCCCGGGACAGGGCTACGAGCAGTACTTC. It encodes CASSPRPPGQGYEQYF.

This clonotype was found many times. The gene calls are TRBV28 and TRBJ2-7, with 7 bases fitting TRBD2. Germline trimming cut 7 bases from V and 1 base from J; bases unmatched to any gene: 7. There are 14 residues in the CDR3. Germline lookup yields CDR1 MDHEN and CDR2 SYDVKM. CDR3 loop: CASTPRDYSYEQYF. In DNA, the CDR3 is TGTGCCAGCACCCCCCGGGACTATTCCTACGAGCAGTACTTC.

This clonotype was seen many times. The chain combines TRBV12-5 with TRBJ2-7; 7 bases are shared with TRBD1. CDR3 length: 15 amino acids. Trimming cost V 0 bases and J 3 bases; bases outside gene matches: 5. Germline V gene data show CDR1 as LGHNT and CDR2 as FRNRAP. CDR3 sequence reads: CASGLVLGTDYEQYF. CDR3 coding DNA: TGTGCTAGTGGTTTGGTACTGGGGACAGACTACGAGCAGTACTTC.

Ten or more counts support this clonotype. The chain uses TRBV5-1 and TRBJ2-5, with 9 bases fitting TRBD2. The CDR3 runs 16 residues. Germline values: CDR1 SGHRS, CDR2 YFSETQ. The V gene end was trimmed by 3 bases and the J gene end by 2 bases; junction bases not matched to a gene: 8. CDR3 sequence: CASSWGSGSGQETQYF. The DNA of the CDR3 is TGCGCCAGCAGCTGGGGTAGCGGGAGTGGGCAAGAGACCCAGTACTTC.

This clonotype has a count of ten or more. The V and J genes are TRBV5-4 and TRBJ2-5, with TRBD2 matching 8 bases. From germline, CDR1 is SGHNT and CDR2 YYREEE (reference sequence). Losses at the gene ends were 5 bases for V and 1 base for J; bases not matched to a gene: 7. This CDR3 is 15 amino acids long. The CDR3 sequence is CASRGGLGGQETQYF. DNA for the CDR3: TGTGCCAGCAGGGGGGGACTAGGCGGCCAAGAGACCCAGTACTTC.

This clonotype was recorded at least ten times. The genes are TRBV6-6 and TRBJ1-6; D ambiguous. Germline V CDR1 and CDR2: MNHNY, SVGAGI (reference sequence). Trimming left V 8 bases short and J 5 bases short, with 10 bases between. CDR3 size: 13 residues. In DNA form, the CDR3 reads TGTGCCAGCGAAACGGATAATAATTCACCCCTCCACTTT. It yields the protein CASETDNNSPLHF.

This clonotype appeared many times. This chain joins TRBV7-2 and TRBJ2-7; D gene uncertain. The germline V gene has CDR1 SGHTA and CDR2 FQGNSA. Trimming took off 0 bases at V and 7 bases at J, with 7 bases between the two ends. The CDR3 loop spans 12 amino acids. CDR3 loop: CASSLASTEQYF. CDR3 DNA: TGTGCCAGCAGCTTAGCCTCGACGGAGCAGTACTTC.